The 8 T cell receptor beta chains in this list originate from one sample, sequenced in a study of CD8+ T cells in alopecia areata. Treatment specified: oral pan-JAK inhibitor, 5-10 mg twice daily. Reverse transcription of extracted RNA yielded cDNA, which provided the sequencing template. Assay used: immunoSEQ multiplex PCR; TCRdb lists only in-frame clones, some missing. Here the sample spans 150,000 to 200,000 clones, roughly 60% being singletons. The sample consisted of CD4+ T cells sorted from blood, taken between weeks 47 and 50, from a patient treated with tofacitinib. The receptors shown here come from a human donor with alopecia areata.

The V call is TRBV7-2, the J call TRBJ1-5; D is uncertain. Trimming stripped 3 bases from V and 7 bases from J, with 7 bases between. This CDR3 has 12 amino acids. Germline CDR1 and CDR2: SGHTA and FQGNSA. The CDR3 loop reads CASSFRRQPQHF. CDR3 bases: TGTGCCAGCAGCTTCCGCCGGCAGCCCCAGCATTTT.

This clone has only one observation. The rearrangement links TRBV30 to TRBJ1-6; D may be TRBD1 (6 bases). Looked up from germline, CDR1 is GTSNPN and CDR2 is SVGIG (reference sequence). The CDR3 is 14 amino acids. Deletions cut 2 bases from V and 6 bases from J, with 11 bases between. The CDR3 sequence: CAWSPGTLNSPLHF. The CDR3 DNA reads as TGTGCCTGGAGTCCCGGGACACTTAATTCACCCCTCCACTTT.

The V call is TRBV4-3, the J call TRBJ1-1; 7 bases are a match to TRBD1. The CDR3 extends over 13 amino acids. The germline V gene has CDR1 LGHNA and CDR2 YSLEER. The J segment lost 4 bases and the V segment lost 3 bases, leaving 2 bases of the junction unmatched. The CDR3 protein is CASSQTGSTEAFF. DNA of the CDR3: TGCGCCAGCAGCCAGACAGGGAGCACTGAAGCTTTCTTT.

The chain joins TRBV28 to TRBJ2-4; D is perhaps TRBD1 (6 bases). Trimming took 4 bases from V and 2 from J, leaving 21 bases between them. This CDR3 comprises 18 residues. CDR1 and CDR2 from the germline V gene are MDHEN and SYDVKM. CDR3 region: CASSSSNRDIVTKNIQYF. The CDR3 DNA reads TGTGCCAGCAGTTCCTCGAACCGGGACATTGTTACCAAAAACATTCAGTACTTC.

The chain couples TRBV13 to TRBJ2-7; D not certain. This CDR3 contains 12 residues. V was shortened by 1 base and J by 4 bases, with 5 bases between the two germline ends. Germline CDR1 reads PRHDT; CDR2 reads FYEKMQ (reference sequence). For the CDR3, the DNA is TGTGCCAGCAGCTTAGAGAAATACGAGCAGTACTTC. Its protein product is CASSLEKYEQYF.

The genes are TRBV2 and TRBJ2-2; no reliable D call. V lost 4 bases and J 5 bases, leaving 8 bases between the germline ends. Per germline, CDR1 SNHLY and CDR2 FYNNEI. This CDR3 has 13 amino acids. In nucleotides, the CDR3 is TGTGCCAGCAGTGCTTACTTAACCGGGGAGCTGTTTTTT. It codes for CASSAYLTGELFF.

The chain recombines TRBV29-1 with TRBJ2-2; possible D gene TRBD1, 6 bases. The CDR3 extends over 15 amino acids. Trimming left V 5 bases short and J 0 bases short, with 13 bases between. CDR1 is SQVTM, CDR2 ANQGSEA, per germline. The DNA for the CDR3 is TGCAGCGTTACCACCCGGACAGCGAACACCGGGGAGCTGTTTTTT. This codes for CSVTTRTANTGELFF.

The genes are TRBV9 and TRBJ1-6; D gene uncertain. The V and J ends lost 4 bases and 7 bases respectively, with 9 bases between them. This CDR3 is built from 13 residues. Germline CDR1 SGDLS, CDR2 YYNGEE. Here the CDR3 DNA reads TGTGCCAGCAGCCCAAAAGGGAATTCACCCCTCCACTTT. Amino acids: CASSPKGNSPLHF.